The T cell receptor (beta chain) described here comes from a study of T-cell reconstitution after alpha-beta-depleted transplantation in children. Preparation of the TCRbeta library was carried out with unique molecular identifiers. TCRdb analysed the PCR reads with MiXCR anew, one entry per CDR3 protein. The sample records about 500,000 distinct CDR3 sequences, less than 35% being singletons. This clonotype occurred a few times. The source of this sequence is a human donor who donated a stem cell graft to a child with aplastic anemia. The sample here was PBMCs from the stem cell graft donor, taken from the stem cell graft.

The CDR3 region is CSAGTYNEQFF. DNA of the CDR3: TGCAGCGCGGGGACCTACAATGAGCAGTTCTTC. The J gene is TRBJ2-1, the V gene TRBV29-1, with D tentatively TRBD2 (5 bases). The CDR3 is made up of 11 amino acids. Germline V gene sequence: CDR1 SQVTM, CDR2 ANQGSEA. Trimming stripped 7 bases from V and 2 bases from J, with 6 bases between.